This T cell receptor beta chain came from a study of control samples from healthy donors and cancer patients. The length of the CDR3 is 18 residues. CDR1 SGHDT and CDR2 YYEEEE come from the germline V gene. With 4 bases clipped from V and 1 base from J, the junction kept 8 bases outside the gene matches. Repertoires were generated with immunoSEQ multiplex PCR, while TCRdb's copy carries only in-frame clones and drops some. Altogether approximately 190,000 clones are present, 91% being singletons, with the ten largest covering over 1.5%. Sequencing was performed on blood. This sequence was found in a man aged 25-40 years in good health. This chain connects TRBV5-6 to TRBJ2-4; 13 bases agree with TRBD2. CDR3 bases: TGTGCCAGCAGCCATACTAGCGGGGGGGCTTTGGCCAAAAACATTCAGTACTTC. This translates into CASSHTSGGALAKNIQYF.